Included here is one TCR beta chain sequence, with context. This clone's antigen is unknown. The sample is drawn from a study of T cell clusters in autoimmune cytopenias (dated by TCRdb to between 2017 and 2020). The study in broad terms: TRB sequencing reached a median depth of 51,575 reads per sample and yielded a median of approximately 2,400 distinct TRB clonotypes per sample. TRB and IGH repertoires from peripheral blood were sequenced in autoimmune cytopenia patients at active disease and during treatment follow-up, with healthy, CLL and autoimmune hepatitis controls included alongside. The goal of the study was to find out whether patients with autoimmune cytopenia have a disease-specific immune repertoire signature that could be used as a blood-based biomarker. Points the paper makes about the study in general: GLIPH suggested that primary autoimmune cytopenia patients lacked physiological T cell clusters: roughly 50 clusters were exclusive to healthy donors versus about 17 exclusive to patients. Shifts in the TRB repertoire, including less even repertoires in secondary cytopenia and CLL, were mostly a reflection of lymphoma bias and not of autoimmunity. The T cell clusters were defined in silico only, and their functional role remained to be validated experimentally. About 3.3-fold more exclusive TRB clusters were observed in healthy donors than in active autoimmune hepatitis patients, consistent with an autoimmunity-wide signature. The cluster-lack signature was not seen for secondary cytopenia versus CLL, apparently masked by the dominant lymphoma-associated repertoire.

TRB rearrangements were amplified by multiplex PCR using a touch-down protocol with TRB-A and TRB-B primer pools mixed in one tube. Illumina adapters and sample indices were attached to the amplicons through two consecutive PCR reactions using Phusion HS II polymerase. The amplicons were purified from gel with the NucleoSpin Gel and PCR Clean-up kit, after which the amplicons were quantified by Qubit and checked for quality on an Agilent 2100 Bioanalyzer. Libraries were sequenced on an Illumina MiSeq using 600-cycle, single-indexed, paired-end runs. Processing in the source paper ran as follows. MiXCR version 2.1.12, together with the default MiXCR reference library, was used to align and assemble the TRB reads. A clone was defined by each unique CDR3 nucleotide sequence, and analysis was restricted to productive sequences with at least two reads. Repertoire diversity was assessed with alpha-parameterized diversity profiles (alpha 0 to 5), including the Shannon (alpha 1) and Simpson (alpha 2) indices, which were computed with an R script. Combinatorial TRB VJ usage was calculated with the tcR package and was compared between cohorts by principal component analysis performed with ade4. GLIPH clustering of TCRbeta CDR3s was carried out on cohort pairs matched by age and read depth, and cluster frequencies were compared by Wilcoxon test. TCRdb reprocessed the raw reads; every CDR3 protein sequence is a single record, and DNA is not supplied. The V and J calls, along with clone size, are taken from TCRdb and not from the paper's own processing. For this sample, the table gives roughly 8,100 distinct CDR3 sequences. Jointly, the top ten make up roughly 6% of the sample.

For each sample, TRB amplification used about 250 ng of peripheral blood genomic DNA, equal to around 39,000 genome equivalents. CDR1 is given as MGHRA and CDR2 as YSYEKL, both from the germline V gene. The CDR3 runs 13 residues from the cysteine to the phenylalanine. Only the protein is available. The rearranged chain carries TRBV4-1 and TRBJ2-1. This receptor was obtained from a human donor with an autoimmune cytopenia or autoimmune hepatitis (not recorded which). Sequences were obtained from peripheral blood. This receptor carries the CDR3 CASSHDYSNEQFF.